The subject of this entry is one T cell receptor (beta chain). This sample was included in a study of PD-1 blockade in classical Hodgkin lymphoma. Trimming removed 1 base from V and 0 bases from J, with 16 bases in between. This CDR3 spans 19 amino acids. Germline CDR1 reads LNHDA; CDR2 reads SQIVND (reference sequence). No patient escaped relapse after autologous stem cell transplantation, and brentuximab vedotin exposure varied. Repertoires were generated with immunoSEQ multiplex PCR, while TCRdb's copy carries only in-frame clones and drops some. The data hold some 6,800 clones, with 75% to 85% observed a single time.

This clonotype originated in a human donor with classical Hodgkin lymphoma. The input for sequencing was peripheral blood mononuclear cells (PBMCs), taken before the second cycle of nivolumab. The chain couples TRBV19 to TRBJ2-6, with TRBD2 as a possible D gene (5 bases). CDR3 residues: CASSIGRLKGSSGANVLTF. The CDR3 nucleotides read TGTGCCAGTAGTATAGGGAGGTTGAAGGGATCCTCTGGGGCCAACGTCCTGACTTTC.